This T cell receptor beta chain is drawn from a study of yellow fever vaccine responses in identical twins. General study points: Twins' vaccine T cell responses reportedly seemed partly convergent and partly personalized.

Each CDR3 protein is one row after TCRdb ran MiXCR on the RT-PCR reads. The table lists about 4,700 distinct CDR3 sequences, just under 90% of them singletons, with approximately 2% in the top ten. This CDR3 is built from 11 residues. The germline V gene encodes CDR1 SGHAT and CDR2 FQDESV (reference sequence). V dropped 5 bases and J dropped 8 bases, with 7 bases sitting between them. Points on this clonotype: Antigen: not known.

The TCR originated in a woman between 18 and 29 years old who received the yellow fever vaccine. Source: T cells from blood (PBMCs), unsorted or a sorted subset (not recorded which), taken before or after yellow fever vaccination (not recorded which). The chain is built from TRBV11-1 and TRBJ2-1; D gene ambiguous. The CDR3 sequence is CASSHLDEQFF. The CDR3 nucleotides read TGTGCCAGCAGCCACTTAGATGAGCAGTTCTTC.